This paragraph reports one T cell receptor (beta chain). The repertoire was sequenced with immunoSEQ multiplex PCR; TCRdb's copy has only in-frame clones and lacks some. The data contain tens of thousands of clones, roughly 89% of them singletons. This sample stems from a study of PD-L1 blockade in urothelial cancer. Noted time point: pretreatment peripheral blood. The clonotype comes from a woman aged 60-75 years with urothelial cancer. The sequencing here drew on PBMCs, taken around atezolizumab (anti-PD-L1) treatment.

This chain's CDR3 is CASSPLAGAYNEQFF. The CDR3 DNA sequence: TGTGCCAGTAGTCCCTTAGCGGGAGCCTACAATGAGCAGTTCTTC. The chain has TRBV19 and TRBJ2-1; 9 positions match TRBD2. V lost 5 bases, J lost 2 bases, and 4 bases stayed unmatched. The CDR3 runs 15 residues. Looked up from germline, CDR1 is LNHDA and CDR2 is SQIVND (reference sequence).